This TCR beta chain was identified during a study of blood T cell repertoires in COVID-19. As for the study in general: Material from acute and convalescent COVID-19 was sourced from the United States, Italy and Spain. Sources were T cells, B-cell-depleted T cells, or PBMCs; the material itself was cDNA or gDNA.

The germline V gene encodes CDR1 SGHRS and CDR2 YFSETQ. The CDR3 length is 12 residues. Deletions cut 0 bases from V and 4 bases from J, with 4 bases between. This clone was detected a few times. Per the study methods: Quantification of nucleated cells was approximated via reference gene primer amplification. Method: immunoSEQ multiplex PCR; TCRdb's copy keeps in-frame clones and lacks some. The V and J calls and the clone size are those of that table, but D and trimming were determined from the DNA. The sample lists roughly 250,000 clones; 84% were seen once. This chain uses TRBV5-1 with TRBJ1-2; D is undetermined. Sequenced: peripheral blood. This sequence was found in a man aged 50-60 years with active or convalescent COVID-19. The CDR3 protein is CASSLDSYGYTF. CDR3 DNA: TGCGCCAGCAGCTTGGACAGCTATGGCTACACCTTC.